The present T cell receptor beta chain was sequenced within a study of tumor-infiltrating lymphocytes in primary liver carcinoma. Germline DNA was extracted too, while blood RNA derived from unsorted whole blood. There were only treatment-naive patients, all with chronic HBV infection. TCR beta cDNA was made from roughly 450 ng total RNA with a constant-region primer. Libraries of TCR beta came from three nested multiplex PCR rounds with slightly modified ARM-PCR. The opening two PCR rounds, around 11 cycles each, paired TRBV1-TRBV30 forward primers with a C-beta reverse primer. TCRdb analysed the multiplex PCR reads with MiXCR anew, one entry per CDR3 protein. The top ten hold about 6% of the sample, which has about 330,000 distinct CDR3 sequences, about 61% seen once. V gave up 5 bases and J gave up 4 bases; unmatched junction bases: 4. The CDR3 is 14 amino acids. Germline CDR1 is MDHEN and CDR2 is SYDVKM.

This clonotype was counted a single time. This clonotype was sampled from a man between 40 and 49 years old with primary liver carcinoma and hepatitis B virus infection. The chain has TRBV28 and TRBJ1-5, with 8 bases that match TRBD1. The source material was peripheral blood. The DNA for the CDR3 is TGTGCCAGCAGTGATACAGGGGGAAATCAGCCCCAGCATTTT. Amino acid sequence: CASSDTGGNQPQHF. The whole variable domain, filled in from reference TRBV28 and TRBJ1-5, reads DVKVTQSSRYLVKRTGEKVFLECVQDMDHENMFWYRQDPGLGLRLIYFSYDVKMKEKGDIPEGYSVSREKKERFSLILESASTNQTSMYLCASSDTGGNQPQHFGDGTRLSIL.